Presented here are 27 T cell receptor beta chains from one specimen sequenced in a study of shared clonotypes between healthy human individuals. The data were produced by immunoSEQ multiplex PCR, yet TCRdb's version contains in-frame clones alone and is incomplete. This repertoire shows about 490,000 clones, around three quarters found once; its top ten account for about an eighth. The sequenced material came from PBMCs. The receptors derive from a woman aged 40 to 50 in good health. Some clones in this sample may be carry-over from other donors' samples.

The chain employs TRBV30 and TRBJ2-5; perhaps TRBD1 as D (6 bases). The end of the DNA is better explained by TRBJ2-7, so the J call may be wrong. Per the germline V gene, CDR1 is GTSNPN and CDR2 is SVGIG (reference sequence). The length of the CDR3 is 14 residues. Here the CDR3 reads CAWSRQALTYEQYF. CDR3 nucleotide sequence: TGTGCCTGGAGTCGACAGGCGCTTACCTACGAGCAGTACTTC.

V gene TRBV7-3 combines with J gene TRBJ2-2, with 11 bases matching TRBD1. CDR1 is SGHTA and CDR2 is FQGTGA in the germline V gene. The J segment lost 3 bases and the V segment lost 5 bases, leaving 8 bases of the junction unmatched. The CDR3 totals 17 residues. CDR3 nucleotide sequence: TGTGCCAGCAGCCCCGGACAGGGGGCATATGACACCGGGGAGCTGTTTTTT. Residues: CASSPGQGAYDTGELFF.

This clone showed up just once. This sequence joins TRBV25-1 and TRBJ1-4, with TRBD1 identical over 10 bases. The CDR3 length is 14 residues. Germline loops: CDR1 MGHDK, CDR2 SYGVNS. The trim removed 6 bases at V and 5 bases at J, leaving 3 bases unmatched. Written as DNA, the CDR3 is TGTGCCAGCAGGGGGACAGGGGCCAATGAAAAACTGTTTTTT. It translates to CASRGTGANEKLFF.

This sequence joins TRBV10-2 and TRBJ2-2; D is tentatively TRBD1 or TRBD2 (5 bases each). The CDR3 sequence is 16 residues long. Trimming took off 3 bases at V and 4 bases at J, with 15 bases between the two ends. Per germline, CDR1 WSHSY and CDR2 SAAADI. The CDR3 reads CASSDPGSRGTGELFF. Written as DNA, the CDR3 is TGCGCCAGCAGTGACCCCGGATCGAGGGGCACCGGGGAGCTGTTTTTT.

The rearrangement joins TRBV2 to TRBJ1-1, with a tentative D call TRBD1 (6 bases). The V and J ends lost 5 bases and 6 bases respectively, with 16 bases between them. Germline CDR1 and CDR2: SNHLY and FYNNEI. This CDR3 has 14 amino acids. The CDR3 region is CASSTAGTNSEAFF. CDR3 sequence (DNA): TGTGCCAGCAGTACCGCCGGGACAAACTCTGAAGCTTTCTTT.

On this clone itself: This may arise from a read error, as a much more abundant clone is one base away. The chain combines TRBV29-1 with TRBJ1-2; D is unresolved. Germline lookup yields CDR1 SQVTM and CDR2 ANQGSEA. The V end lost 3 bases, the J end lost 3 bases, and 5 bases lay between the germline ends. The CDR3 has 11 amino acids. Written as DNA, the CDR3 is TGCAGCGTTGACAGAGACTATGGCTACACCTTC. Translated: CSVDRDYGYTF.

The gene calls are TRBV7-2 and TRBJ2-5, with D perhaps given as TRBD1 or TRBD2 (5 bases each). Germline lookup yields CDR1 SGHTA and CDR2 FQGNSA. The CDR3 covers 16 residues. The V and J ends lost 1 base and 4 bases respectively, with 16 bases between them. In nucleotides, the CDR3 is TGTGCCAGCAGCTTAGGGATTAGGGGACGGGGAGAGACCCAGTACTTC. Amino acid sequence: CASSLGIRGRGETQYF.

The count of this clone is one. The V gene is TRBV5-6, the J gene TRBJ2-6; 11 positions match TRBD1. Trimming took 4 bases from V and 2 from J; bases not matched to a gene: 8. Germline V gives CDR1 SGHDT, CDR2 YYEEEE. The CDR3 totals 18 residues. The CDR3 nucleotides read TGTGCCAGCAGCCCCCGGGACAGGGGGTCTGCTGGGGCCAACGTCCTGACTTTC. This sequence encodes CASSPRDRGSAGANVLTF.

V is TRBV10-2 and J is TRBJ1-2; perhaps TRBD1 as D (6 bases). V was shortened by 4 bases and J by 4 bases, with 7 bases between the two germline ends. The CDR3 totals 12 residues. The V gene's germline CDR1 is WSHSY and CDR2 SAAADI. The CDR3 DNA reads as TGCGCCAGCAGTGTGGACAGCTATGGCTACACCTTC. Protein product: CASSVDSYGYTF.

This chain joins TRBV6-5 and TRBJ2-5; D unresolved. CDR1 and CDR2 (germline): MNHEY, SVGAGI. CDR3 length: 15 residues. The V end lost 2 bases, the J end lost 5 bases, and 15 bases lay between the germline ends. The CDR3 coding sequence is TGTGCCAGCAGTTACCGTGACGTGATTGGGGAGACCCAGTACTTC. Its protein is CASSYRDVIGETQYF.

This chain links TRBV2 with TRBJ2-1; possibly TRBD1 for D (6 bases). The CDR3 contains 13 residues. Germline-derived CDR1 and CDR2 are SNHLY and FYNNEI. The ends were cut back, 7 bases at V and 7 bases at J, with 14 bases in the middle. The CDR3 reads CASKGQGLNEQFF. Here the CDR3 DNA reads TGTGCCAGCAAGGGCCAGGGGCTAAATGAGCAGTTCTTC. Drawing the rest from reference TRBV2 and TRBJ2-1, the complete variable domain is EPEVTQTPSHQVTQMGQEVILRCVPISNHLYFYWYRQILGQKVEFLVSFYNNEISEKSEIFDDQFSVERPDGSNFTLKIRSTKLEDSAMYFCASKGQGLNEQFFGPGTRLTVL.

The rearrangement joins TRBV30 to TRBJ2-5; the D call may be TRBD1 or TRBD2 (7 bases each). The end of the DNA aligns better with TRBJ2-7, so the J call may be wrong. The CDR3 totals 15 residues. The germline V gene has CDR1 GTSNPN and CDR2 SVGIG (reference sequence). For the CDR3, the DNA is TGTGCCTGGAGAGCGGGACAGAGTGGGGCCTACGAGCAGTACTTC. As protein: CAWRAGQSGAYEQYF.

The chain recombines TRBV15 with TRBJ2-1, with D tentatively TRBD2 (5 bases). Trimming took off 5 bases at V and 1 base at J, with 15 bases between the two ends. CDR3 length: 16 residues. Germline V gene sequence: CDR1 LNHNV, CDR2 YYDKDF (reference sequence). CDR3 bases: TGTGCCACCAGCGAACGACTCGGGATGTCCTACAATGAGCAGTTCTTC. Its protein is CATSERLGMSYNEQFF.

CDR3 sequence: CASSPRGTGVNEQFF. CDR3 coding DNA: TGTGCCAGCAGCCCCCGCGGGACAGGGGTCAATGAGCAGTTCTTC. V usage is TRBV5-6 and J usage is TRBJ2-1, with 10 nucleotides matching TRBD1. Trimming removed 4 bases from V and 6 bases from J; junction bases left unmatched: 7. This CDR3 contains 15 residues. Germline CDR1 reads SGHDT; CDR2 reads YYEEEE. The whole variable domain, filled in from reference TRBV5-6 and TRBJ2-1, reads DAGVTQSPTHLIKTRGQQVTLRCSPKSGHDTVSWYQQALGQGPQFIFQYYEEEERQRGNFPDRFSGHQFPNYSSELNVNALLLGDSALYLCASSPRGTGVNEQFFGPGTRLTVL.

In this sample, this clone turned up a few times. DNA of the CDR3: TGTGCCAGCAGCTTATCAAGAGGAGGGGGCTACGAGCAGTACTTC. Encoded protein: CASSLSRGGGYEQYF. This rearrangement joins TRBV7-2 to TRBJ2-7; D may correspond to TRBD1 or TRBD2 (6 bases each). The CDR3 has 15 amino acids. The V gene lost 2 bases and the J gene lost 3 bases, with 14 bases spanning the gap. Germline lookup yields CDR1 SGHTA and CDR2 FQGNSA.

This clone has more than one count but fewer than ten. The gene calls are TRBV2 and TRBJ1-4; D possibly corresponds to TRBD1 (5 bases). Trimming shortened V by 6 bases and J by 3 bases, and 5 bases separated the two germline ends. Germline V gene lookup returns CDR1 SNHLY and CDR2 FYNNEI. The CDR3 runs to 12 residues. The CDR3: CASSRANEKLFF. The CDR3 region has the DNA TGTGCCAGCAGCAGGGCTAATGAAAAACTGTTTTTT. The full variable domain, its missing parts supplied by reference TRBV2 and TRBJ1-4, is EPEVTQTPSHQVTQMGQEVILRCVPISNHLYFYWYRQILGQKVEFLVSFYNNEISEKSEIFDDQFSVERPDGSNFTLKIRSTKLEDSAMYFCASSRANEKLFFGSGTQLSVL.

This chain connects TRBV5-1 to TRBJ1-5; D not certain. Trimming cost V 1 base and J 7 bases, with 9 bases left between them. CDR1 SGHRS and CDR2 YFSETQ come from the germline V gene. The CDR3 has 13 residues. Here the CDR3 reads CASSLRGDQPQHF. The DNA for the CDR3 is TGCGCCAGCAGCTTGCGAGGAGACCAGCCCCAGCATTTT.

In this sample, this clone turned up once. The chain recombines TRBV27 with TRBJ2-2; D is perhaps TRBD2 (6 bases). Trimming left V 5 bases short and J 5 bases short, with 18 bases between. Germline loops: CDR1 MNHEY, CDR2 SMNVEV (reference sequence). The CDR3 is made up of 16 amino acids. The CDR3 coding sequence is TGTGCCAGCAGTACCCTGGGGGGAGTCCGAACCGGGGAGCTGTTTTTT. Translation: CASSTLGGVRTGELFF.

This chain uses TRBV5-1 with TRBJ2-7, with TRBD2 matching over 7 bases. The CDR3 is 18 residues long. Germline V gene data show CDR1 as SGHRS and CDR2 as YFSETQ. Trimming took 6 bases from V and 4 from J; bases not matched to a gene: 22. The CDR3 sequence: CASMGSPAGTSLKYEQYF. The CDR3 DNA reads as TGCGCCAGCATGGGATCCCCAGCGGGAACCTCCCTAAAATACGAGCAGTACTTC.

This clone was seen just once. V gene TRBV5-5 combines with J gene TRBJ2-7; 12 bases are shared with TRBD2. Per the germline V gene, CDR1 is SGHKS and CDR2 is YYEKEE (reference sequence). The J segment lost 3 bases and the V segment lost 4 bases, leaving 5 bases of the junction unmatched. The CDR3 is 15 residues long. The CDR3 DNA is TGTGCCAGCAGCATCGGACTAGCGGGACTCTACGAGCAGTACTTC. Encoded protein: CASSIGLAGLYEQYF. The full variable domain, its missing parts supplied by reference TRBV5-5 and TRBJ2-7, is DAGVTQSPTHLIKTRGQQVTLRCSPISGHKSVSWYQQVLGQGPQFIFQYYEKEERGRGNFPDRFSARQFPNYSSELNVNALLLGDSALYLCASSIGLAGLYEQYFGPGTRLTVT.

This chain's CDR3 is CSVGDLYTEAFF. The CDR3 nucleotides are TGCAGCGTAGGGGACCTCTACACTGAAGCTTTCTTT. The J gene is TRBJ1-1, the V gene TRBV29-1; TRBD1 is a possible D gene (5 bases). Germline V gene data show CDR1 as SQVTM and CDR2 as ANQGSEA. V was shortened by 6 bases and J by 3 bases, with 11 bases between the two germline ends. This CDR3 has 12 amino acids.

The rearrangement links TRBV5-1 to TRBJ1-2, with 11 bases aligning to TRBD1. This CDR3 comprises 14 residues. Germline V lookup: CDR1 SGHRS, CDR2 YFSETQ. With V trimmed by 3 bases and J by 4 bases, 2 bases remained unmatched. The CDR3 is CASSSGTGGYGYTF. As DNA, the CDR3 is TGCGCCAGCAGCTCCGGGACAGGGGGCTATGGCTACACCTTC.

The rearrangement links TRBV28 to TRBJ1-5, with D maybe TRBD1 (6 bases). This CDR3 has 15 amino acids. Germline CDR1 MDHEN, CDR2 SYDVKM. Trimming removed 9 bases at V and 0 bases at J, with 15 bases between. The chain's CDR3 is CASGLTGDSNQPQHF. DNA for the CDR3: TGTGCCAGTGGCTTGACAGGAGATAGCAATCAGCCCCAGCATTTT. The full variable domain, completed using reference TRBV28 and TRBJ1-5, is DVKVTQSSRYLVKRTGEKVFLECVQDMDHENMFWYRQDPGLGLRLIYFSYDVKMKEKGDIPEGYSVSREKKERFSLILESASTNQTSMYLCASGLTGDSNQPQHFGDGTRLSIL.

Turning to this clone: The same CDR3 also results from other DNA sequences found in this sample. The chain couples TRBV28 to TRBJ2-7; maybe TRBD2 (6 bases). Germline CDR1 and CDR2: MDHEN and SYDVKM. Deletions cut 5 bases from V and 2 bases from J, with 13 bases between. The CDR3 has 14 amino acids. DNA of the CDR3: TGTGCCAGCAGTACTCCCGGGAGCCCCTACGAGCAGTACTTC. Protein: CASSTPGSPYEQYF.

The chain has TRBV5-1 and TRBJ1-4; no clear D. The CDR3 is 14 amino acids. Trimming cost V 5 bases and J 7 bases, with 15 bases left between them. Looked up from germline, CDR1 is SGHRS and CDR2 is YFSETQ. The chain's CDR3 is CASRPQPPSEKLFF. CDR3 bases: TGCGCCAGCAGGCCACAGCCACCAAGTGAAAAACTGTTTTTT.

The rearrangement uses TRBV2 and TRBJ2-7; D remains unclear. Looked up from germline, CDR1 is SNHLY and CDR2 is FYNNEI. V dropped 7 bases and J dropped 0 bases, with 10 bases sitting between them. The CDR3 has 13 residues. Here the CDR3 reads CASTSGSSYEQYF. The CDR3 bases are TGTGCCAGCACCTCCGGGTCCTCCTACGAGCAGTACTTC.

The chain carries TRBV28 and TRBJ1-3; the D gene is possibly TRBD1 (6 bases). CDR1 MDHEN and CDR2 SYDVKM come from the germline V gene. V was trimmed by 2 bases and J by 0 bases, leaving 14 bases between them. The CDR3 is made up of 17 amino acids. The CDR3 sequence is CASSLRTAYPSGNTIYF. In DNA, the CDR3 is TGTGCCAGCAGTTTAAGGACAGCTTATCCCTCTGGAAACACCATATATTTT.